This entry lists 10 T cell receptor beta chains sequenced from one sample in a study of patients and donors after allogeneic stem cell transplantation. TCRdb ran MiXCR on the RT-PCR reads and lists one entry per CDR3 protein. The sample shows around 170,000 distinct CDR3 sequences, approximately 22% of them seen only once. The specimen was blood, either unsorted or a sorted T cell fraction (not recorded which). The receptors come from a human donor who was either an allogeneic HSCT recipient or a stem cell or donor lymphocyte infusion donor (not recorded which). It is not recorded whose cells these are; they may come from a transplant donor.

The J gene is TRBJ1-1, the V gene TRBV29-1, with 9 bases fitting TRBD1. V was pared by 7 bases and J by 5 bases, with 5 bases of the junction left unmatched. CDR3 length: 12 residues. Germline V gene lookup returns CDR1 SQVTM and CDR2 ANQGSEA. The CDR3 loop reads CSGGQGGTEAFF. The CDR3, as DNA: TGCAGCGGGGGACAGGGTGGGACTGAAGCTTTCTTT.

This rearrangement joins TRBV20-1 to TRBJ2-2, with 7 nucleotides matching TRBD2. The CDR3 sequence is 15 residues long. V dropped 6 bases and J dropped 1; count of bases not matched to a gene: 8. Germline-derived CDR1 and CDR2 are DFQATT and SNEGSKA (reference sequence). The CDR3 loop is CSAPWGGENTGELFF. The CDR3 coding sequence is TGCAGTGCCCCCTGGGGAGGGGAGAACACCGGGGAGCTGTTTTTT.

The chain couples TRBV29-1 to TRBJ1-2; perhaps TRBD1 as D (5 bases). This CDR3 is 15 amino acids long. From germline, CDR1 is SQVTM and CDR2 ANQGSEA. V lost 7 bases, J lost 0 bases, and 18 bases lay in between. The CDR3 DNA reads TGCAGCGCTGGAGGTGGAGGGGAGACTAACTATGGCTACACCTTC. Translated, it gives CSAGGGGETNYGYTF.

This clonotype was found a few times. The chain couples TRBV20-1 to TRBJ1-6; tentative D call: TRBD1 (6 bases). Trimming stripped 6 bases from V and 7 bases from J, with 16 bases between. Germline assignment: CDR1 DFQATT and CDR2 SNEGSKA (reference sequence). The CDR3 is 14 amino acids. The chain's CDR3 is CSAPPGGGNSPLHF. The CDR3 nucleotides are TGCAGTGCCCCCCCGGGGGGCGGAAATTCACCCCTCCACTTT.

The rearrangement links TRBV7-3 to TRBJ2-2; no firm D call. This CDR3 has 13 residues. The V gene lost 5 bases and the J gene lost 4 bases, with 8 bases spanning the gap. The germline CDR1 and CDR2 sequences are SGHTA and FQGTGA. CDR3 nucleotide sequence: TGTGCCAGCAGCACCCCAGGCACCGGGGAGCTGTTTTTT. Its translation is CASSTPGTGELFF.

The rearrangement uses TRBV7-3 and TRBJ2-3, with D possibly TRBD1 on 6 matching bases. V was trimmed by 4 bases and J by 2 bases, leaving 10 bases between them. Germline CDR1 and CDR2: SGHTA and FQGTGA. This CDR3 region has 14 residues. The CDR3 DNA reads TGTGCCAGCAGCTCCACAGGGTTCACAGATACGCAGTATTTT. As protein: CASSSTGFTDTQYF.

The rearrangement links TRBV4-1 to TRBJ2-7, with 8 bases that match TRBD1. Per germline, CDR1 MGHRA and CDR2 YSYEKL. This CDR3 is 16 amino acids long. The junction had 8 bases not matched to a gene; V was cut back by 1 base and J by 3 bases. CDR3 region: CASSQGPGQGFYEQYF. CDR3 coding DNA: TGCGCCAGCAGCCAAGGGCCAGGACAGGGTTTCTACGAGCAGTACTTC.

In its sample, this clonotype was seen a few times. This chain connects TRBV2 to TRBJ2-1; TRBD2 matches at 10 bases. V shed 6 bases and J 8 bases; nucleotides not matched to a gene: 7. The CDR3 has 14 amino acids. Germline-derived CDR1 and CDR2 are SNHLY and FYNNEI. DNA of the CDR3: TGTGCCAGCAGGTCTAGCGGGAGAGTGTATGAGCAGTTCTTC. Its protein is CASRSSGRVYEQFF. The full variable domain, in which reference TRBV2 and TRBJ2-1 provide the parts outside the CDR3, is EPEVTQTPSHQVTQMGQEVILRCVPISNHLYFYWYRQILGQKVEFLVSFYNNEISEKSEIFDDQFSVERPDGSNFTLKIRSTKLEDSAMYFCASRSSGRVYEQFFGPGTRLTVL.

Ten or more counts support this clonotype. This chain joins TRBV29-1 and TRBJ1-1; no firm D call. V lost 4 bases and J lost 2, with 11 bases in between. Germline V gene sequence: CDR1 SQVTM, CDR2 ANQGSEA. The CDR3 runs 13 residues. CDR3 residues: CSVVGRLNTEAFF. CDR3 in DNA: TGCAGCGTTGTGGGCAGGTTAAACACTGAAGCTTTCTTT.

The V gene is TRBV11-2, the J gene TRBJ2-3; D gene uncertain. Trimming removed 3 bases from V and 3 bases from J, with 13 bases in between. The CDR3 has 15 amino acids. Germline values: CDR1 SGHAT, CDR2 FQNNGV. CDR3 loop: CASSFPLSGTDTQYF. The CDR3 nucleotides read TGTGCCAGCAGCTTCCCTCTCTCCGGGACAGATACGCAGTATTTT.